This T cell receptor beta chain comes out of a study of T cell repertoires in cytomegalovirus infection. With respect to this clonotype: As yet, its antigen is unknown.

Germline CDR1 reads LNHDA; CDR2 reads SQIVND (reference sequence). The CDR3 extends over 15 amino acids. Losses at the gene ends were 4 bases for V and 3 bases for J; bases not matched to a gene: 6. TCRdb redid the calling of the reads with MiXCR, one entry per CDR3 protein. The sample includes 380,000 or so distinct CDR3 sequences, roughly 34% of them seen just once. Broader study findings: The ex vivo response was dominated by HLA-C-restricted CMV-specific TCR beta clonotypes.

This sequence joins TRBV19 and TRBJ1-5; 7 bases are a match to TRBD1. The clonotype originates from a human donor in good health (CMV status not recorded). Some clones in this sample may be carry-over from other donors' samples. Here the sequenced sample was cultured PBMCs, taken from culture after CMV antigen stimulation. The CDR3 bases are TGTGCCAGTAGTAGACAGGGAAGAGACAATCAGCCCCAGCATTTT. Protein sequence: CASSRQGRDNQPQHF. Using reference TRBV19 and TRBJ1-5 for the parts outside the CDR3, the full variable domain is DGGITQSPKYLFRKEGQNVTLSCEQNLNHDAMYWYRQDPGQGLRLIYYSQIVNDFQKGDIAEGYSVSREKKESFPLTVTSAQKNPTAFYLCASSRQGRDNQPQHFGDGTRLSIL.